Listed here are 21 T cell receptor beta chains from one sample, sequenced in a study of CXCR3-negative and CXCR3-positive naive CD8 T cells. Points from the study as a whole: TRB CDR3s of CXCR3-positive naive cells were more hydrophobic than those of CXCR3-negative naive cells.

Through 5' RACE with UMI labels, the TRB cDNA libraries were prepared. TCRdb derives one entry per CDR3 protein from the 5' RACE reads, leaving out DNA. The sample data list 50,000 to 65,000 distinct CDR3 sequences. These receptors' antigens are unknown. The material sequenced was naive CXCR3+ CD8+ T cells from blood. Noted subset: CD45RO-CCR7+CD27+CD95- naive CD8+ T cells expressing CXCR3 (TNR3+). The source is a human donor in good health. Some clones in this sample may be carry-over from other donors' samples.

The chain combines TRBV29-1 with TRBJ2-2. Per the germline V gene, CDR1 is SQVTM and CDR2 is ANQGSEA. The CDR3 consists of 14 residues. This CDR3 is CSVVWPLNTGELFF.

The chain joins TRBV12-5 to TRBJ2-1. The length of the CDR3 is 13 residues. Germline-derived CDR1 and CDR2 are LGHNT and FRNRAP. CDR3: CASSDGSYNEQFF.

This chain links TRBV5-4 with TRBJ2-7. The CDR3 has 13 residues. Germline V CDR1 and CDR2: SGHNT, YYREEE (reference sequence). CDR3 sequence reads: CASSLIGWPEQYF. The full variable domain, with the rest looked up from reference TRBV5-4 and TRBJ2-7, is ETGVTQSPTHLIKTRGQQVTLRCSSQSGHNTVSWYQQALGQGPQFIFQYYREEENGRGNFPPRFSGLQFPNYSSELNVNALELDDSALYLCASSLIGWPEQYFGPGTRLTVT.

The V call is TRBV7-9, the J call TRBJ1-1. Germline V gene data show CDR1 as SEHNR and CDR2 as FQNEAQ (reference sequence). CDR3 length equals 13 residues. CDR3 amino acids: CASSPPVEAEAFF. The whole variable domain, remainder taken from reference TRBV7-9 and TRBJ1-1, is DTGVSQNPRHKITKRGQNVTFRCDPISEHNRLYWYRQTLGQGPEFLTYFQNEAQLEKSRLLSDRFSAERPKGSFSTLEIQRTEQGDSAMYLCASSPPVEAEAFFGQGTRLTVV.

The chain is built from TRBV4-3 and TRBJ1-4; the D gene TCRdb calls, TRBD1, cannot be checked with no DNA. CDR1 is LGHNA, CDR2 YSLEER, per germline. This CDR3 contains 14 residues. The chain's CDR3 is CASSQGTGGEKPFF.

The chain uses TRBV12-3 or TRBV12-4 and TRBJ2-1; TCRdb picks TRBD2, but there is no DNA to check that call. The CDR3 runs to 15 residues. The CDR3: CASRVTGGDNNEQFF.

The chain has TRBV28 and TRBJ2-5; lacking DNA, the TRBD1 call made by TCRdb goes unchecked. CDR3 length: 12 residues. Germline loops: CDR1 MDHEN, CDR2 SYDVKM. The CDR3 spells CATKGQQETQYF.

This chain links TRBV21-1 with TRBJ1-1. TRBV21-1 is a documented pseudogene. The CDR3 has 16 residues. This chain's CDR3 is CASSKVEEGWDTEAFF.

The chain has TRBV5-1 and TRBJ2-5; TCRdb's D call, TRBD1, is unchecked because there is no DNA. Germline values: CDR1 SGHRS, CDR2 YFSETQ. This CDR3 has 15 residues. The chain's CDR3 is CASSLEWGAFETQYF.

V gene TRBV11-2 combines with J gene TRBJ2-7; TCRdb picks TRBD1, but there is no DNA to check that call. The CDR3 consists of 16 residues. Germline CDR1 is SGHAT and CDR2 is FQNNGV. The CDR3 reads CASSGGPGQTSYEQYF.

The rearrangement joins TRBV9 to TRBJ2-7; as DNA is missing, the TRBD1 call by TCRdb cannot be tested. Germline lookup yields CDR1 SGDLS and CDR2 YYNGEE. This CDR3 is 16 amino acids long. The CDR3 loop is CASSGSGEPATNEQYF.

This chain links TRBV7-6 with TRBJ2-5. Germline CDR1 SGHVS, CDR2 FNYEAQ. This CDR3 has 11 residues. The CDR3 loop reads CASILGETQYF.

The chain recombines TRBV29-1 with TRBJ2-5; TCRdb's D gene call, TRBD1, goes unchecked for lack of DNA. The germline CDR1 and CDR2 sequences are SQVTM and ANQGSEA. CDR3 length: 14 residues. CDR3: CSAEGRPRAGTQYF. Supplemented by reference TRBV29-1 and TRBJ2-5, the full variable domain reads SAVISQKPSRDICQRGTSLTIQCQVDSQVTMMFWYRQQPGQSLTLIATANQGSEATYESGFVIDKFPISRPNLTFSTLTVSNMSPEDSSIYLCSAEGRPRAGTQYFGPGTRLLVL.

The V and J genes are TRBV29-1 and TRBJ2-2; the TCRdb D gene call, TRBD1, has no DNA to confirm it. The CDR3 extends over 13 amino acids. Germline V gene data show CDR1 as SQVTM and CDR2 as ANQGSEA. Here the CDR3 reads CSVWTGSTGELFF.

This chain joins TRBV5-1 and TRBJ2-5; TCRdb returns TRBD1, unconfirmable since there is no DNA. The CDR3 runs to 16 residues. Germline CDR1 SGHRS, CDR2 YFSETQ. The chain's CDR3 is CASSSEGGEIKETQYF.

The chain links TRBV28 to TRBJ2-3; there is no DNA to check the TCRdb D call of TRBD2. This CDR3 comprises 17 residues. The germline V gene encodes CDR1 MDHEN and CDR2 SYDVKM. The CDR3 protein is CASSQGFSGPLADTQYF.

The rearrangement links TRBV13 to TRBJ2-7. There are 13 residues in the CDR3. Germline CDR1 reads PRHDT; CDR2 reads FYEKMQ (reference sequence). The CDR3 is CASSSAETYEQYF.

The chain couples TRBV28 to TRBJ2-1; the D gene TCRdb calls, TRBD1, cannot be checked with no DNA. The CDR3 length is 16 residues. Germline V gene sequence: CDR1 MDHEN, CDR2 SYDVKM. The CDR3 region is CASSPSGTGIFNEQFF.

The chain combines TRBV7-2 with TRBJ2-5; the D call of TRBD1 rests on TCRdb alone, since no DNA is present to check it. Germline lookup yields CDR1 SGHTA and CDR2 FQGNSA. This CDR3 is built from 14 residues. The CDR3 is CASSSPLLEETQYF. The full variable domain, with the rest looked up from reference TRBV7-2 and TRBJ2-5, is GAGVSQSPSNKVTEKGKDVELRCDPISGHTALYWYRQSLGQGLEFLIYFQGNSAPDKSGLPSDRFSAERTGGSVSTLTIQRTQQEDSAVYLCASSSPLLEETQYFGPGTRLLVL.

This chain joins TRBV29-1 and TRBJ2-1; TCRdb picks TRBD2, but there is no DNA to check that call. CDR3 size: 15 residues. Per the germline V gene, CDR1 is SQVTM and CDR2 is ANQGSEA. The CDR3 sequence is CSVEGGNGPTNEQFF.

CDR3 in amino acids: CSASTGDTEAFF. The chain employs TRBV20-1 and TRBJ1-1; there is no DNA to check the TCRdb D call of TRBD1. The CDR3 sequence is 12 residues long. The germline gives CDR1 DFQATT, CDR2 SNEGSKA (reference sequence).